What follows are 10 T cell receptor beta chains derived from one specimen sequenced in a study of OX40 agonist ivuxolimab in advanced cancers. Clones were read by immunoSEQ multiplex PCR, and TCRdb kept only the in-frame ones, dropping some. The profile shows 25,000 to 30,000 clones, 84% of them singletons. Here the sequenced sample was CD4+ or CD8+ T cells sorted from blood, taken in a trial of the OX40 agonist ivuxolimab. These receptors were collected from an adult with an advanced solid tumor such as melanoma, head and neck, liver or kidney cancer.

The gene calls are TRBV15 and TRBJ2-1, with D possibly called TRBD1 or TRBD2 (5 bases each). Trimming took 3 bases from V and 5 from J, leaving 11 bases between them. The CDR3 is 14 amino acids. Germline assignment: CDR1 LNHNV and CDR2 YYDKDF (reference sequence). CDR3 nucleotides: TGTGCCACCAGCAGCCGGGACGGTCACAATGAGCAGTTCTTC. Translated: CATSSRDGHNEQFF.

The chain uses TRBV6-1 and TRBJ2-1; tentatively, D is TRBD1 or TRBD2 (6 bases each). The CDR3 is 15 amino acids. Germline V gives CDR1 MNHNS, CDR2 SASEGT. V lost 5 bases to trimming and J lost 5 bases, with 16 bases between them. The CDR3 DNA sequence: TGTGCCAGCAGTTCCCGGAGGGGGGCCCACAATGAGCAGTTCTTC. This encodes CASSSRRGAHNEQFF.

The chain employs TRBV6-5 and TRBJ1-2, with a tentative D call TRBD1 (5 bases). Between the trimmed V and J ends, which lost 9 bases and 4 bases, there was a span of 12 bases. There are 12 residues in the CDR3. Germline V lookup: CDR1 MNHEY, CDR2 SVGAGI. The CDR3: CASSEGSYGYTF. DNA of the CDR3: TGTGCCAGTTCCGAGGGGTCCTATGGCTACACCTTC.

The chain has TRBV4-1 and TRBJ2-7, with D unresolved. V lost 1 base and J lost 3, with 7 bases in between. The germline CDR1 and CDR2 sequences are MGHRA and YSYEKL. The CDR3 spans 13 residues. DNA of the CDR3: TGCGCCAGCAGCCAAGGGGGTAGCTACGAGCAGTACTTC. Encoded protein: CASSQGGSYEQYF.

The CDR3 DNA is TGTGCCAGCAGCCCGGGGCGAGTTTTTGAAAAACTGTTTTTT. Translation: CASSPGRVFEKLFF. The chain recombines TRBV13 with TRBJ1-4, with a tentative D call TRBD1 (5 bases). V was pared by 5 bases and J by 7 bases, with 14 bases between. The CDR3 is 14 amino acids. Germline V gene lookup returns CDR1 PRHDT and CDR2 FYEKMQ (reference sequence).

This sequence joins TRBV6-4 and TRBJ2-3, with 11 bases identical to TRBD2. There are 15 residues in the CDR3. Germline lookup yields CDR1 MRHNA and CDR2 SNTAGT. V was pared by 0 bases and J by 4 bases, with 0 bases of the junction left unmatched. The CDR3 sequence: CASSDSSGRADTQYF. The CDR3 DNA sequence: TGTGCCAGCAGTGACTCTAGCGGGAGGGCAGATACGCAGTATTTT.

This chain joins TRBV6-4 and TRBJ1-1; no firm D call. The ends were cut back, 0 bases at V and 1 base at J, with 12 bases in the middle. CDR1 and CDR2 (germline): MRHNA, SNTAGT. This CDR3 spans 16 amino acids. CDR3 region: CASSDSEAGGNTEAFF. The CDR3 nucleotides read TGTGCCAGCAGTGACTCGGAGGCAGGCGGGAACACTGAAGCTTTCTTT.

The J gene is TRBJ2-3, the V gene TRBV7-3, with D maybe TRBD2 (5 bases). Trimming cost V 3 bases and J 2 bases, with 9 bases left between them. Germline CDR1 and CDR2: SGHTA and FQGTGA. There are 14 residues in the CDR3. The CDR3 bases are TGTGCCAGCAGCTTTTCGGGGTACACAGATACGCAGTATTTT. It translates to CASSFSGYTDTQYF.

V is TRBV13 and J is TRBJ1-3; a weak D match, TRBD1 (6 bases). The CDR3 consists of 15 residues. V was cut by 4 bases and J by 0 bases, with 10 bases left in between. CDR1 and CDR2 from the germline V gene are PRHDT and FYEKMQ (reference sequence). The chain's CDR3 is CASSSGAVSGNTIYF. CDR3 sequence (DNA): TGTGCCAGCAGCTCAGGGGCCGTCTCTGGAAACACCATATATTTT.

The chain is built from TRBV30 and TRBJ2-1, with a possible D match to TRBD1 (5 bases). Germline V gene sequence: CDR1 GTSNPN, CDR2 SVGIG (reference sequence). CDR3 size: 15 residues. V was shortened by 0 bases and J by 2 bases, with 11 bases between the two germline ends. The CDR3 DNA follows: TGTGCCTGGAGTGTATATCAGGGAACCTACAATGAGCAGTTCTTC. It is translated as CAWSVYQGTYNEQFF. The entire variable domain, with the rest obtained from reference TRBV30 and TRBJ2-1, is as follows: SQTIHQWPATLVQPVGSPLSLECTVEGTSNPNLYWYRQAAGRGLQLLFYSVGIGQISSEVPQNLSASRPQDRQFILSSKKLLLSDSGFYLCAWSVYQGTYNEQFFGPGTRLTVL.